This T cell receptor (beta chain) was documented in a study of early T cells in non-severe SARS-CoV-2 infection (TCRdb year 2021). Background on the whole study: Bulk RNA from unsorted whole blood was used for TCR sequencing, so alpha and beta chains could not be paired.

The investigation overall reported the following: VDJdb matching was skewed toward anti-spike CD8 responses and likely underestimated virus-specific expansions, missing private and CD4 specificities.

Library generation was performed with 5' RACE. Sequencing instrument: NextSeq 500. Unique molecular identifiers were attached to individual cDNA molecules in the TCR library protocol so that sequencing error and PCR bias could be corrected. Sequencing covered both TCR alpha and beta chains, and within each sample the abundances of alpha and beta sequences were tightly co-correlated. The paper's processing steps were these. V gene, J gene and CDR3 annotation of TCR sequences was performed with Decombinator V4. TCRs were defined as expanded if a significant change between any two time points was detected under a Poisson model with p below 0.0001. TCR abundances were normalised to the total number of TCRs sequenced per sample and were expressed as counts per million. VDJdb, accessed 1 November 2021, was searched for CMV, EBV and SARS-CoV-2 annotated TCRs, with TCRs annotated for multiple antigens excluded. The public sequencing data were trimmed at Q25 with fastp and processed into clonotypes with MiXCR by TCRdb, which kept only in-frame beta chains. Every CDR3 protein is listed once, alongside the most common genes and DNA of its rows. What appears here as the V and J calls and clone size reflects TCRdb's work, not the paper's. In this sample the table shows 25,000 to 30,000 distinct CDR3 sequences, approximately 6.4% of which occur a single time. The ten top clones hold over 30% of the sample.

This clonotype came up many times. The clone's antigen remains unknown. No base qualities exist here, and no much larger clone lies one base off it. A case-control design nested within a healthcare worker cohort in London, UK, was used, with weekly nasopharyngeal swab PCR tests and blood sampling performed. Healthcare workers were recruited during the week of the UK lockdown, between 23 and 31 March 2020, and followed weekly for up to roughly 15 weeks. This TCR derives from an adult who was a healthcare worker with PCR-confirmed SARS-CoV-2 infection or an uninfected control (not recorded which). This specimen was whole blood, taken at baseline.

The CDR3 region: CAISDPGQGAYEQYF. The base sequence is TGTGCCATCAGTGATCCGGGACAGGGGGCATACGAGCAGTACTTC. The sequence joins TRBV10-3 to TRBJ2-7, and 12 junctional nucleotides match TRBD1. In the germline V gene, CDR1 corresponds to ENHRY and CDR2 to SYGVKD. Spanning cysteine to phenylalanine, the CDR3 consists of 15 amino acids. The only DNA kept is the CDR3, 45 bases in frame from the first base. At the junction V is shortened by 3 bases and J by 4 bases; bases outside the gene matches: 4.